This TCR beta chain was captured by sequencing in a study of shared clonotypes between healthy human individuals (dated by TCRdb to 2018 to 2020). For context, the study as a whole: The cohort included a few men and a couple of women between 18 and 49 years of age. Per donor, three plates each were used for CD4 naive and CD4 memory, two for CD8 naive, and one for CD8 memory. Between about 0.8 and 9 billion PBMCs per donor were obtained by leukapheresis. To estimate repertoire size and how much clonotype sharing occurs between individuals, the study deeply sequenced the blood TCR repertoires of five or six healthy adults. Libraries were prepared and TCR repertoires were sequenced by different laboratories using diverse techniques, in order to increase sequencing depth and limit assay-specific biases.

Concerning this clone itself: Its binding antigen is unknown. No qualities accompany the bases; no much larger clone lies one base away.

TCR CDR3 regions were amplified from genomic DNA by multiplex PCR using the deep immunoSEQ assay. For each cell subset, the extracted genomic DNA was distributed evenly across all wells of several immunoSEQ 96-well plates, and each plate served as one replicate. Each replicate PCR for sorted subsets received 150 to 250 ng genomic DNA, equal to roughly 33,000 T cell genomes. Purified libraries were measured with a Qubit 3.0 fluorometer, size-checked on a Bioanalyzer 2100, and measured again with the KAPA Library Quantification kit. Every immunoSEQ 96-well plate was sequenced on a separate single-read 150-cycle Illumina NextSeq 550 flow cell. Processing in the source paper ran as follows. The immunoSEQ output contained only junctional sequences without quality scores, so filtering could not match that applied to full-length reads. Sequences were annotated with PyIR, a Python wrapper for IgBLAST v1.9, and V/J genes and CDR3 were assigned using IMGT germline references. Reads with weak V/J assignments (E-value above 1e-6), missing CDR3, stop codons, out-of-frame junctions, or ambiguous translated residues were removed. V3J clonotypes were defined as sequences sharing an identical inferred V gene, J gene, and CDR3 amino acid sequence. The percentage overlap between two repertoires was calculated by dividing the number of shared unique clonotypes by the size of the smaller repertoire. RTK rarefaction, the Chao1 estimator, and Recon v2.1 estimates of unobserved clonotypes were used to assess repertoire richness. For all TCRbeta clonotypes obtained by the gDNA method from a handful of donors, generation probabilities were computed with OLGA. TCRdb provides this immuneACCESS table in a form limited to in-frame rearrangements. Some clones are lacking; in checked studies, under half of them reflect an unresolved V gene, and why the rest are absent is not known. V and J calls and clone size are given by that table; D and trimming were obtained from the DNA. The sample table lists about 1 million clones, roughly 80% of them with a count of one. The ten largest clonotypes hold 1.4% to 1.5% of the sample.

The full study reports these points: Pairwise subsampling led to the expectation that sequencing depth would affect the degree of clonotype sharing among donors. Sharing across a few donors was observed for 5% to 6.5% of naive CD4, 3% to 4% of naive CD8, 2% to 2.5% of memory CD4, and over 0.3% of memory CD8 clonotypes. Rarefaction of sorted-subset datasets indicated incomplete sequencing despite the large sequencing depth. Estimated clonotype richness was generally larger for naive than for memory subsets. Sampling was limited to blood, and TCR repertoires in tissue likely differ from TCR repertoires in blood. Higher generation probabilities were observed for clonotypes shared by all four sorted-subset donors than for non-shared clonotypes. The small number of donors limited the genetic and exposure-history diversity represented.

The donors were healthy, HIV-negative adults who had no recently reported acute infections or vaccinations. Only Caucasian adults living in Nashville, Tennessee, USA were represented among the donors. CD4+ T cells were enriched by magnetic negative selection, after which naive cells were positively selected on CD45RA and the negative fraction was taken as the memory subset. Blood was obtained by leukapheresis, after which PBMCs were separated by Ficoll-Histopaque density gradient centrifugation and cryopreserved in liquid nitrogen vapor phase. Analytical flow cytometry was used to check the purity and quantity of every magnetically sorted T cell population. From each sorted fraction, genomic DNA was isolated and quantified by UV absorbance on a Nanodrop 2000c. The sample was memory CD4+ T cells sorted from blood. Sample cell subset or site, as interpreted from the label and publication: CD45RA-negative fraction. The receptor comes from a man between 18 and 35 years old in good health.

This receptor carries the CDR3 CSVTATGRYDYGYTF. The nucleotide sequence is given as TGCAGCGTCACCGCCACAGGGAGATACGACTATGGCTACACCTTC. In this chain, TRBV29-1 is recombined with TRBJ1-2, and the D gene may be TRBD1, 6 bases matching. V gives up 6 bases and J gives up 3 bases, and the segment between their germline ends measures 20 bases. The germline V gene sets CDR1 to SQVTM and CDR2 to ANQGSEA. The CDR3 has 15 amino acids, counting the end cysteine and phenylalanine. The entry retains the CDR3 DNA only, 45 bases that are in frame from base 1.